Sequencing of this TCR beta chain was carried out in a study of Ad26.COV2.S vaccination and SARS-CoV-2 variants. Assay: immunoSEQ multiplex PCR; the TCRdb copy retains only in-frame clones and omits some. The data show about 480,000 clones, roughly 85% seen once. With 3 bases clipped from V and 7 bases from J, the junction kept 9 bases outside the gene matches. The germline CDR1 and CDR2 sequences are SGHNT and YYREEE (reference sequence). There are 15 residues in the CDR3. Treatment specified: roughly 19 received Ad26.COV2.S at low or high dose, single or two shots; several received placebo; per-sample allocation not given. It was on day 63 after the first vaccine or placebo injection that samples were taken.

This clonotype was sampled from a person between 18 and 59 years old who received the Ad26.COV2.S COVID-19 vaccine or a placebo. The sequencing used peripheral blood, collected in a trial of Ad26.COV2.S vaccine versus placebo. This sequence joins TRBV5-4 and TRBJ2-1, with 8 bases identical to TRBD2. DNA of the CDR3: TGTGCCAGCAGCTCACTAGCGGATCCGGGGAATGAGCAGTTCTTC. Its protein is CASSSLADPGNEQFF.